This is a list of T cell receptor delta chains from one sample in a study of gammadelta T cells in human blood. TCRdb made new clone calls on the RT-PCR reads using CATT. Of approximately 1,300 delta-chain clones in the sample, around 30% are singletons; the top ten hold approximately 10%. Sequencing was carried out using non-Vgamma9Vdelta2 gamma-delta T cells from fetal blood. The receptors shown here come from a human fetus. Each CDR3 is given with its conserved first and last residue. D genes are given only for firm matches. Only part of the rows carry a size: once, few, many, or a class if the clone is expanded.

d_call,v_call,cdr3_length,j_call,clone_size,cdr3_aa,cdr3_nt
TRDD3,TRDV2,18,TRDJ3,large,CACDKDTLSSWDTRQMFF,TGTGCCTGTGACAAGGATACGCTCAGCTCCTGGGACACCCGACAGATGTTTTTC
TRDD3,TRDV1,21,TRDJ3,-,CALGELPWGIPSSWDTRQMFF,TGTGCTCTTGGGGAACTTCCCTGGGGGATACCGAGCTCCTGGGACACCCGACAGATGTTTTTC
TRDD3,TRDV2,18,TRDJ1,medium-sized,CACDTKLGDTADTDKLIF,TGTGCCTGTGACACCAAGCTGGGGGATACCGCCGACACCGATAAACTCATCTTT
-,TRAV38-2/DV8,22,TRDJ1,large,CAYRSDIPTLWEGDRGTDKLIF,TGTGCTTATAGGAGCGATATTCCTACCCTCTGGGAGGGGGATAGAGGCACCGATAAACTCATCTTT
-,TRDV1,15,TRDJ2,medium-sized,CALGTGGELTAQLFF,TGTGCTCTTGGGACCGGGGGGGAACTGACAGCACAACTCTTCTTT
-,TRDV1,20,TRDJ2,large,CALGESGRGLGGALTAQLFF,TGTGCTCTTGGGGAATCTGGTCGGGGCCTGGGTGGGGCTTTGACAGCACAACTCTTCTTT
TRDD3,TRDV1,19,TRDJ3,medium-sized,CALGVLLGESSWDTRQMFF,TGTGCTCTTGGGGTCTTACTGGGGGAGAGCTCCTGGGACACCCGACAGATGTTTTTC
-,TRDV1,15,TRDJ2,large,CALGDRGYLTAQLFF,TGTGCTCTTGGGGACCGTGGTTACTTGACAGCACAACTCTTCTTT
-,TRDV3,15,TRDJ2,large,CAFAGIKALTAQLFF,TGTGCCTTTGCGGGGATCAAGGCTTTGACAGCACAACTCTTCTTT
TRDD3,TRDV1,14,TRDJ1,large,CALGGQGDRDKLIF,TGTGCTCTTGGGGGTCAGGGGGATCGCGATAAACTCATCTTT
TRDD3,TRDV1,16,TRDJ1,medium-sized,CALGELYWGIHHKLIF,TGTGCTCTTGGGGAACTTTACTGGGGGATACACCATAAACTCATCTTT
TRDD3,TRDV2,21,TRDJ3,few,CACDTPPTGGPGSWDTRQMFF,TGTGCCTGTGACACCCCCCCTACTGGGGGACCCGGCTCCTGGGACACCCGACAGATGTTTTTC
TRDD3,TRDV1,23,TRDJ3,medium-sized,CALGELKPGGYPLFSWDTRQMFF,TGTGCTCTTGGGGAACTAAAGCCCGGGGGATACCCCCTTTTCTCCTGGGACACCCGACAGATGTTTTTC
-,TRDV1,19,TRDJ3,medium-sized,CALGELTGIPSWDTRQMFF,TGTGCTCTTGGGGAACTTACGGGAATCCCATCCTGGGACACCCGACAGATGTTTTTC
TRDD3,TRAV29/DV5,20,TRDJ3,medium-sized,CAASSLLGDTRSWDTRQMFF,TGTGCAGCAAGCTCCTTACTGGGGGATACGCGGTCCTGGGACACCCGACAGATGTTTTTC
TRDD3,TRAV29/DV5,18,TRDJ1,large,CAASFPLGDSEPTDKLIF,TGTGCAGCAAGCTTCCCTCTGGGGGACTCGGAGCCCACCGATAAACTCATCTTT
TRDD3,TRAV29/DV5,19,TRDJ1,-,CAASRRGNTGGYTTDKLIF,TGTGCAGCAAGCCGACGGGGCAACACTGGGGGATACACCACCGATAAACTCATCTTT